These 5 T cell receptor beta chains originate from one sample sequenced in a study of T cell repertoires in cytomegalovirus infection. Their target antigens are unknown. Using its own MiXCR run on the reads, TCRdb lists one record per CDR3 protein. This table holds about 920,000 distinct CDR3 sequences, about 33% found once. This sample comprised cultured CD8+ T cells from PBMCs, obtained from culture after CMV antigen stimulation. All receptors come from a human donor in good health (CMV status not recorded). Some clones in this sample may be carry-over from other donors' samples.

The V gene is TRBV19, the J gene TRBJ2-5; D perhaps matches TRBD1 (6 bases). Between the trimmed V and J ends, which lost 1 base and 3 bases, there was a span of 18 bases. Germline assignment: CDR1 LNHDA and CDR2 SQIVND (reference sequence). The CDR3 sequence is 17 residues long. The CDR3 region has the DNA TGTGCCAGTAGTATAGGAGGGACACCAAAGGGGGAAGAGACCCAGTACTTC. Residues: CASSIGGTPKGEETQYF.

As DNA, the CDR3 is TGTGCCAGCAGTTCCAAACGACCTAGCGATGAGCAGTTCTTC. This gives the protein CASSSKRPSDEQFF. The chain links TRBV5-5 to TRBJ2-1; the D gene is possibly TRBD2 (6 bases). V gave up 5 bases and J gave up 8 bases, with 17 bases separating them. CDR1 is SGHKS and CDR2 is YYEKEE in the germline V gene (reference sequence). The CDR3 length is 14 residues.

This clonotype was seen repeatedly, ten times or more. The J gene is TRBJ2-1, the V gene TRBV7-3, with 14 bases matching TRBD2. Trimming removed 2 bases from V and 0 bases from J; junction bases left unmatched: 12. The CDR3 sequence is 21 residues long. Germline loops: CDR1 SGHTA, CDR2 FQGTGA. CDR3 sequence: CASSLYPSTSGGALSYNEQFF. The CDR3 DNA is TGTGCCAGCAGCTTATACCCCTCGACTAGCGGGGGGGCTCTCTCCTACAATGAGCAGTTCTTC. The variable domain in full, completed from reference TRBV7-3 and TRBJ2-1, reads GAGVSQTPSNKVTEKGKYVELRCDPISGHTALYWYRQSLGQGPEFLIYFQGTGAADDSGLPNDRFFAVRPEGSVSTLKIQRTERGDSAVYLCASSLYPSTSGGALSYNEQFFGPGTRLTVL.

The chain has TRBV7-6 and TRBJ2-1; 9 bases line up with TRBD2. The CDR3 length is 17 residues. Germline V gene data show CDR1 as SGHVS and CDR2 as FNYEAQ. Trimming removed 4 bases from V and 4 bases from J; junction bases left unmatched: 11. CDR3 protein: CASSSRVAGAIYNEQFF. The DNA of the CDR3 is TGTGCCAGCAGCTCCAGAGTAGCGGGGGCGATTTACAATGAGCAGTTCTTC.

As regards this clonotype: Possible read error: a much larger clone is one base away. The chain's CDR3 is CAIRLYSMTNGENEQFF. CDR3 coding DNA: TGTGCCATCAGACTCTACTCAATGACTAACGGGGAAAATGAGCAGTTCTTC. The chain is built from TRBV10-3 and TRBJ2-1; TRBD2 is a possible D gene (5 bases). The CDR3 length is 17 residues. V was trimmed by 6 bases and J by 7 bases, leaving 25 bases between them. Germline V gene sequence: CDR1 ENHRY, CDR2 SYGVKD.